The subject of this entry is one T cell receptor (beta chain). Its antigen is not identified. The sample originates from a study of radiation and T cells in renal cell carcinoma. Some clones are missing from TCRdb's copy, which holds only in-frame ones; the method was immunoSEQ multiplex PCR. Seen here are roughly 100,000 clones, around nine tenths observed once, and the top ten hold roughly 8%. Overall study results and limits: Baseline intratumoral clonotype presence is unknown without pretreatment biopsies.

V was trimmed by 1 base and J by 8 bases, leaving 6 bases between them. Germline CDR1 reads SGHRS; CDR2 reads YFSETQ. The CDR3 has 12 amino acids. Stated time point: baseline pretreatment blood. The treatment: 15 Gy SBRT to primary tumor, nephrectomy 4 weeks later. Serial blood draws occurred at baseline and 2 and 4 weeks post-SBRT. Clear cell pathology was present in this patient's renal cell carcinoma. This specimen consisted of blood, obtained from a patient whose treatment included radiotherapy and nephrectomy. The TCR sequence derives from a man aged 50 to 59 with renal cell carcinoma. The chain joins TRBV5-1 to TRBJ2-2; no definite D call. The CDR3 loop is CASSLNGGELFF. CDR3 coding DNA: TGCGCCAGCAGCTTGAACGGGGGGGAGCTGTTTTTT.